Only a few counts were recorded for the clone carrying this TCR beta chain. RNA transcripts served as the template for amplifying TCR beta CDR3 regions. An initial round of RT-PCR targeting the TCR CDR3 relied on the HTBI primer set. A single record per CDR3 protein comes from TCRdb applying MiXCR to the multiplex PCR reads. The table has some 370,000 distinct CDR3 sequences, 11% to 15% seen once. Uncontrolled infection, other autoimmune disease, pregnancy or lactation barred patients from enrollment. The sample originates from a study of T cells in Graves' hyperthyroidism and ophthalmopathy. The wider study: Pretreatment peripheral blood was obtained at initial diagnosis.

The CDR3 runs 16 residues. Germline V CDR1 and CDR2: SGHTA, FQGNSA. V shed 0 bases, J shed 4 bases, and the junction held 5 bases outside the gene matches. This chain connects TRBV7-2 to TRBJ2-1; 8 bases are shared with TRBD2. The source material was blood. This TCR was sampled from a man aged 50 to 59 with Graves' ophthalmopathy. CDR3 region: CASSLAAGDGYNEQFF. The CDR3 DNA reads TGTGCCAGCAGCTTAGCAGCGGGAGACGGTTACAATGAGCAGTTCTTC.